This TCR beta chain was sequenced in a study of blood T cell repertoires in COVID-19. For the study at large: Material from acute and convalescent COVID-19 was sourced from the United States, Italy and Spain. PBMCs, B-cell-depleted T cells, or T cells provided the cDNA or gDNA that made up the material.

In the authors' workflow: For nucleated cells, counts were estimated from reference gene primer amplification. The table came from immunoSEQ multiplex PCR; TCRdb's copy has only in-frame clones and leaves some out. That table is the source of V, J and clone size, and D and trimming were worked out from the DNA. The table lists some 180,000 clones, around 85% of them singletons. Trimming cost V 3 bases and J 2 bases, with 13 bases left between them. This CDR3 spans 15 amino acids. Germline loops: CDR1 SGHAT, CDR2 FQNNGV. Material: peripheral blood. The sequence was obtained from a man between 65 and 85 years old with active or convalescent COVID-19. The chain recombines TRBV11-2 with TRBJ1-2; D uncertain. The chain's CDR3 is CASSLPRTGNYGYTF. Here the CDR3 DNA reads TGTGCCAGCAGCTTGCCCAGGACGGGAAACTATGGCTACACCTTC.